These T cell receptor beta chains were read from a single sample in a study of shared clonotypes between healthy human individuals. Clones were sequenced by immunoSEQ multiplex PCR, and TCRdb holds only the in-frame ones, with some missing. This sample has more than 2 million clones; just under 95% occur once, and the top ten carry around 1.1%. Sequencing used naive CD8+ T cells sorted from blood. Source of these receptors: a man younger than 35 in good health. Each CDR3 is given with its conserved first and last residue. D genes are given only for firm matches. Clone sizes are given selectively: once, few, many, or a class where the clone is expanded.

CDR3 length	clone size	V gene	J gene	D gene	CDR3 DNA	CDR3 protein
11	.	TRBV27	TRBJ2-1	.	TGTGCCAGCAGACTAGGCAATGAGCAGTTCTTC	CASRLGNEQFF
12	.	TRBV15	TRBJ1-4	.	TGTGCCACCAGCACCGTTGACGAAAAACTGTTTTTT	CATSTVDEKLFF
11	.	TRBV9	TRBJ1-1	.	TGTGCCAGCAGCGGAGAGGGAAAAGCTTTCTTT	CASSGEGKAFF
16	.	TRBV28	TRBJ1-6	TRBD1	TGTGCCAGCAGACAGGGGTCCAGCTCCTATAATTCACCCCTCCACTTT	CASRQGSSSYNSPLHF
14	.	TRBV7-9	TRBJ2-5	.	TGTGCCAGCAGCTTAGCGTTGGGGGCAGAGACCCAGTACTTC	CASSLALGAETQYF
16	.	TRBV15	TRBJ1-5	.	TGTGCCACCAGCAGAGTGGGGGGGGCGAGCAATCAGCCCCAGCATTTT	CATSRVGGASNQPQHF
14	.	TRBV4-1	TRBJ2-2	.	TGCGCCAGCAGCCCCACCCCGGGGACCGGGGAGCTGTTTTTT	CASSPTPGTGELFF
15	.	TRBV27	TRBJ1-3	.	TGTGCCAGCAGCCATCGACAGACCTCTGGAAACACCATATATTTT	CASSHRQTSGNTIYF
14	.	TRBV5-1	TRBJ2-7	.	TGCGCCAGTATGCGAGGGACCGATACCTACGAGCAGTACTTC	CASMRGTDTYEQYF
15	.	TRBV9	TRBJ2-1	.	TGTGCCAGCAGCGTAGGAGGGAACGGGGCGAATGAGCAGTTCTTC	CASSVGGNGANEQFF
16	.	TRBV5-1	TRBJ2-7	TRBD1	TGCGCCAGCAGCTCTTCCCGGGACAGGGACCTATACGAGCAGTACTTC	CASSSSRDRDLYEQYF
13	.	TRBV7-9	TRBJ2-2	.	TGTGCCAGCAGCTTCGTCATGACCGGGGAGCTGTTTTTT	CASSFVMTGELFF
19	.	TRBV5-1	TRBJ1-5	.	TGCGCCAGCAGCTTTCTAAAGCCAGATCAAAGATCGCGCAATCAGCCCCAGCATTTT	CASSFLKPDQRSRNQPQHF
19	.	TRBV14	TRBJ2-5	TRBD1	TGTGCCAGCAGCCAAGAAGAAGACAGGACAGGGGGCCTTCAAGAGACCCAGTACTTC	CASSQEEDRTGGLQETQYF
15	.	TRBV2	TRBJ2-3	TRBD2	TGTGCCAGCAGTGAAAGAGCGGGGGGGACAGATACGCAGTATTTT	CASSERAGGTDTQYF
15	.	TRBV28	TRBJ2-4	TRBD2	TGTGCCAGCAGGGAAATCATGCGGGGGGAAAACATTCAGTACTTC	CASREIMRGENIQYF
14	.	TRBV4-1	TRBJ2-7	.	TGCGCCAGCAGCCACGAAACCGGTGCTAACGAGCAGTACTTC	CASSHETGANEQYF
17	.	TRBV6-1	TRBJ2-7	.	TGTGCCAGCAGTGAAGCCCCCTTCCGCGGTGCTTCCTACGAGCAGTACTTC	CASSEAPFRGASYEQYF
14	once	TRBV6-5	TRBJ2-7	.	TGTGCCAGCAGTCCCGGGCCGCTTTCCTACGAGCAGTACTTC	CASSPGPLSYEQYF
15	.	TRBV29-1	TRBJ1-2	.	TGCAGCGCCTTGTCCCCTATAGACAGGAACTATGGCTACACCTTC	CSALSPIDRNYGYTF
13	.	TRBV19	TRBJ2-1	.	TGTGCCAGTACGGACTACCCCTTGAATGAGCAGTTCTTC	CASTDYPLNEQFF
15	.	TRBV6-1	TRBJ1-3	.	TGTGCCAGCAGTGAAAGTGTGTCCTCTGGAAACACCATATATTTT	CASSESVSSGNTIYF
16	.	TRBV5-6	TRBJ2-3	TRBD2	TGTGCCAGCAGCTTAACTACTAGCGGGGTAGCAGATACGCAGTATTTT	CASSLTTSGVADTQYF
15	.	TRBV28	TRBJ2-5	.	TGTGCCAGCAGTTTAGCCCCCCGGGACGGGGAGACCCAGTACTTC	CASSLAPRDGETQYF
17	.	TRBV12-2	TRBJ1-1	.	TGTGCAAGTCGCTTAGCGAAGAGGGTGGGCACGGTCTCTGAAGCTTTCTTT	CASRLAKRVGTVSEAFF
15	.	TRBV4-2	TRBJ2-7	.	TGTGCCAGCAGCCAAGATCAATCACTTCTCTACGAGCAGTACTTC	CASSQDQSLLYEQYF
14	.	TRBV4-1	TRBJ2-7	.	TGCGCCAGCAGCCCAGGGACTTTTTACTACGAGCAGTACTTC	CASSPGTFYYEQYF
13	.	TRBV6-5	TRBJ1-2	TRBD1	TGTGCCAGCTCCAGGGGACAGGAGTCTGGCTACACCTTC	CASSRGQESGYTF
12	once	TRBV27	TRBJ2-7	TRBD2	TGTGCCAGCGGGACTAGTATCGACGAGCAGTACTTC	CASGTSIDEQYF
14	.	TRBV27	TRBJ1-4	.	TGTGCCAGCAGTTTAATGGCCGCAGAGGAAAAACTGTTTTTT	CASSLMAAEEKLFF
14	.	TRBV5-6	TRBJ2-7	.	TGTGCCAGCAGCTTGGGGCAGGTTCTGAACGAGCAGTACTTC	CASSLGQVLNEQYF
15	.	TRBV15	TRBJ1-3	TRBD1	TGTGCCACCAGCAGAGACTTGGGACAGGGAAACACCATATATTTT	CATSRDLGQGNTIYF